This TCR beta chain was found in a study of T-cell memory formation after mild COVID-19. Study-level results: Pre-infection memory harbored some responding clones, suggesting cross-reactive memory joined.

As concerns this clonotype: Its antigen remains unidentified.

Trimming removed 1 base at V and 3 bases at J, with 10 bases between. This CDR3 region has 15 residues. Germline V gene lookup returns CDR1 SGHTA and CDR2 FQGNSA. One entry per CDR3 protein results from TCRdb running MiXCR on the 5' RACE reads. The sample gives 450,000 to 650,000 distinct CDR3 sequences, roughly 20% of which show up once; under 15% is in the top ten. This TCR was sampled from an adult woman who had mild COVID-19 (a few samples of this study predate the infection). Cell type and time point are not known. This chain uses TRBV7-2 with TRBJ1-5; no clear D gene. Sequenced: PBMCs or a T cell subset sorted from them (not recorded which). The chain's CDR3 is CASSLGVQFNQPQHF. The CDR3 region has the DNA TGTGCCAGCAGCTTAGGTGTACAGTTCAATCAGCCCCAGCATTTT.